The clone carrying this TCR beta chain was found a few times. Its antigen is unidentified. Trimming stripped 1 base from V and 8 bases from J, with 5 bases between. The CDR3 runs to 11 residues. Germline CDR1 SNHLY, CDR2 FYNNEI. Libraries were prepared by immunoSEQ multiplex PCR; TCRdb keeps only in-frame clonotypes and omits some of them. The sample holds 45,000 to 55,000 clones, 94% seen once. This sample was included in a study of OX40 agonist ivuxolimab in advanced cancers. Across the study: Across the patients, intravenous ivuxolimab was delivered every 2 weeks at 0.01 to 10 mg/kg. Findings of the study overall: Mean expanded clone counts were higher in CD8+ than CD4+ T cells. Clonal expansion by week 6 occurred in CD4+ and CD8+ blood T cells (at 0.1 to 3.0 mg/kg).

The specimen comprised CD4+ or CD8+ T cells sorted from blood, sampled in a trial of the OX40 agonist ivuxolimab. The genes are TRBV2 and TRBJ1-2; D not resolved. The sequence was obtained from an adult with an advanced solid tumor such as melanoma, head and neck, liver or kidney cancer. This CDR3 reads CASSEVVGYTF. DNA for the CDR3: TGTGCCAGCAGTGAAGTGGTCGGCTACACCTTC.